One and the same sample provided the 5 T cell receptor beta chains below, sequenced in a study of blood T cell repertoires in COVID-19. Clones were sequenced by immunoSEQ multiplex PCR, and TCRdb holds only the in-frame ones, with some missing. This sample has under 80,000 clones, with about 83% found just once. The sequencing input was peripheral blood. These receptors were obtained from a man older than 75 with acute or convalescent COVID-19.

The J gene is TRBJ1-5, the V gene TRBV6-2 or TRBV6-3; the match to TRBD1 covers 7 bases. V gave up 5 bases and J gave up 2 bases; unmatched junction bases: 6. CDR3 length: 15 amino acids. CDR1 is MNHEY and CDR2 is SVGEGT in the germline V gene. The chain's CDR3 is CASSTRGLGNQPQHF. The CDR3, as DNA: TGTGCCAGCAGTACCAGGGGGTTGGGCAATCAGCCCCAGCATTTT.

The chain carries TRBV7-2 and TRBJ1-5; unclear D gene. The V and J ends lost 3 bases and 0 bases respectively, with 3 bases between them. The V gene's germline CDR1 is SGHTA and CDR2 FQGNSA. This CDR3 has 13 residues. The CDR3 loop reads CASSLSSNQPQHF. CDR3 in DNA: TGTGCCAGCAGCTTGAGTAGCAATCAGCCCCAGCATTTT.

The chain uses TRBV7-6 and TRBJ1-6, with D possibly being TRBD1 (5 bases). V was cut by 5 bases and J by 8 bases, with 19 bases left in between. CDR1 is SGHVS, CDR2 FNYEAQ, per germline. The CDR3 has 16 amino acids. CDR3 DNA: TGTGCCAGCAGCGCGGATCGAGCGACAGTATATTCACCCCTCCACTTT. Translation gives CASSADRATVYSPLHF. Supplemented by reference TRBV7-6 and TRBJ1-6, the full variable domain reads GAGVSQSPRYKVTKRGQDVALRCDPISGHVSLYWYRQALGQGPEFLTYFNYEAQQDKSGLPNDRFSAERPEGSISTLTIQRTEQRDSAMYRCASSADRATVYSPLHFGNGTRLTVT.

This chain uses TRBV28 with TRBJ2-3; 15 positions match TRBD2. The CDR3 consists of 19 residues. In germline, CDR1 is MDHEN, CDR2 SYDVKM. Germline trimming cut 5 bases from V and 3 bases from J; bases unmatched to any gene: 12. CDR3: CASSTPGLAGGPLTDTQYF. The DNA for the CDR3 is TGTGCCAGCAGTACCCCGGGACTAGCGGGGGGCCCCCTTACAGATACGCAGTATTTT.

The chain couples TRBV5-1 to TRBJ1-1; D not resolved. The germline V gene encodes CDR1 SGHRS and CDR2 YFSETQ. CDR3 length: 13 residues. V dropped 2 bases and J dropped 2 bases, with 7 bases sitting between them. The CDR3 is CASSFGSNTEAFF. The CDR3 bases are TGCGCCAGCAGCTTCGGGTCAAACACTGAAGCTTTCTTT.